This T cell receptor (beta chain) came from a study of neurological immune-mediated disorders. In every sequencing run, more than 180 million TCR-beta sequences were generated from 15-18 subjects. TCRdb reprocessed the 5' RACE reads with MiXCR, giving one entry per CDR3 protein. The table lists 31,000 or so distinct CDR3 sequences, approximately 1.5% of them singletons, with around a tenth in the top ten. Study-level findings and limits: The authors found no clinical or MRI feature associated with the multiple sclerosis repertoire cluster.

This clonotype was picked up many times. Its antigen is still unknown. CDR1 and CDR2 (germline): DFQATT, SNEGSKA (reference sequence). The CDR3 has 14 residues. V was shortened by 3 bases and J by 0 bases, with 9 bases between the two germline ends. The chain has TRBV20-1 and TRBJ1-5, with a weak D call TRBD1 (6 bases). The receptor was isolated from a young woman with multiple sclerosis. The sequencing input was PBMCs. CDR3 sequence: CSARTGYSNQPQHF. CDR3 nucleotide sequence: TGCAGTGCTAGGACAGGATATAGCAATCAGCCCCAGCATTTT.